Each of the 13 T cell receptor beta chains below was sequenced from the same sample in a study of control samples from healthy donors and cancer patients. The table came from immunoSEQ multiplex PCR; TCRdb's copy has only in-frame clones and leaves some out. The sample includes 80,000 or so clones, around 94% of them seen just once. The sample was blood. These receptors were collected from a woman aged 40 to 49 in good health.

The chain couples TRBV5-4 to TRBJ2-5; D unresolved. Trimming removed 0 bases at V and 5 bases at J, with 8 bases between. The germline gives CDR1 SGHNT, CDR2 YYREEE (reference sequence). There are 13 residues in the CDR3. The CDR3 spells CASSLAPVETQYF. The DNA for the CDR3 is TGTGCCAGCAGCTTGGCCCCGGTGGAGACCCAGTACTTC.

The chain links TRBV25-1 to TRBJ1-1; D might be TRBD1 (5 bases). The CDR3 spans 13 residues. Per germline, CDR1 MGHDK and CDR2 SYGVNS. Trimming removed 2 bases from V and 5 bases from J, with 9 bases in between. The CDR3 sequence: CASSENRPTEAFF. The CDR3 bases are TGTGCCAGCAGTGAAAACAGGCCGACTGAAGCTTTCTTT.

The rearrangement links TRBV5-4 to TRBJ2-1; TRBD2 might be the D (5 bases). V lost 3 bases, J lost 10 bases, and 17 bases lay in between. This CDR3 region has 14 residues. Germline assignment: CDR1 SGHNT and CDR2 YYREEE (reference sequence). CDR3 sequence (DNA): TGTGCCAGCAGCTGGACTCGAGGGCGGCGAGAGCAGTTCTTC. Translation gives CASSWTRGRREQFF.

The genes are TRBV2 and TRBJ1-3; D remains ambiguous. V dropped 7 bases and J dropped 2 bases, with 15 bases sitting between them. The CDR3 extends over 15 amino acids. Germline CDR1 is SNHLY and CDR2 is FYNNEI. The CDR3 DNA sequence: TGTGCCAGCAAGTCCCCGCCATCCACTGGAAACACCATATATTTT. This encodes CASKSPPSTGNTIYF.

This clone was picked up one time. Germline and junction disagree at one end, which may indicate a read error. V is TRBV5-1 and J is TRBJ1-2; D is perhaps TRBD1 (5 bases). There are 12 residues in the CDR3. Germline V gene sequence: CDR1 SGHRS, CDR2 YFSETQ. CDR3 amino acids: CASSFEGRALLF. For the CDR3, the DNA is TGCGCCAGCAGTTTTGAGGGGCGCGCCCTCCTCTTC.

The chain has TRBV29-1 and TRBJ2-7; TRBD2 aligns across 14 bases. J gave up 3 bases and V 6 bases, and 7 bases lay outside the gene matches. The germline V gene encodes CDR1 SQVTM and CDR2 ANQGSEA. This CDR3 has 15 residues. In nucleotides, the CDR3 is TGCAGCGTCTCTGAGGGACTAGCGGGAGTCTACGAGCAGTACTTC. Translating gives CSVSEGLAGVYEQYF.

This CDR3 is CASSLAGEGEQYF. The CDR3, as DNA: TGTGCCAGCTCTCTAGCGGGAGAAGGGGAGCAGTACTTC. J is TRBJ2-7 and V is TRBV6-5; the match to TRBD2 covers 10 bases. CDR3 size: 13 residues. Germline CDR1 reads MNHEY; CDR2 reads SVGAGI. Germline trimming cut 8 bases from V and 7 bases from J; bases unmatched to any gene: 8.

In its sample, this clone was seen a few times. This sequence joins TRBV7-9 and TRBJ1-2; D gene ambiguous. CDR1 and CDR2 from the germline V gene are SEHNR and FQNEAQ (reference sequence). This CDR3 contains 14 residues. V lost 0 bases and J lost 0, with 5 bases in between. CDR3 nucleotides: TGTGCCAGCAGCTTAGCGTTCACTAACTATGGCTACACCTTC. Protein: CASSLAFTNYGYTF. The full variable domain, its missing parts supplied by reference TRBV7-9 and TRBJ1-2, is DTGVSQNPRHKITKRGQNVTFRCDPISEHNRLYWYRQTLGQGPEFLTYFQNEAQLEKSRLLSDRFSAERPKGSFSTLEIQRTEQGDSAMYLCASSLAFTNYGYTFGSGTRLTVV.

The V and J genes are TRBV4-3 and TRBJ2-7; 11 bases line up with TRBD2. The CDR3 loop spans 16 amino acids. The V segment lost 1 base and the J segment 4 bases; nucleotides outside the gene matches: 6. Germline loops: CDR1 LGHNA, CDR2 YSLEER. The CDR3 sequence is CASSQVPSGGRYEQYF. The CDR3, as DNA: TGCGCCAGCAGCCAAGTGCCTAGCGGGGGGAGGTACGAGCAGTACTTC.

This rearrangement joins TRBV30 to TRBJ1-1, with no clear D. The CDR3 length is 17 residues. Trimming removed 3 bases at V and 5 bases at J, with 25 bases between. Germline V CDR1 and CDR2: GTSNPN, SVGIG (reference sequence). DNA for the CDR3: TGTGCCTGGAGCTTCCCCCTGGGCGGAGGAGGAGGGACTGAAGCTTTCTTT. Its translation: CAWSFPLGGGGGTEAFF.

CDR3 DNA: TGTGCCAGCAGCGTAGAAGCTGGCAGGGGTTACGAGCAGTACTTC. Translation: CASSVEAGRGYEQYF. J is TRBJ2-7 and V is TRBV9; D possibly corresponds to TRBD1 (6 bases). Germline loops: CDR1 SGDLS, CDR2 YYNGEE. The V gene lost 0 bases and the J gene lost 4 bases, with 14 bases spanning the gap. This CDR3 spans 15 amino acids.

V and J are TRBV10-2 and TRBJ2-1, with D tentatively TRBD1 (6 bases). With 7 bases removed from V and 3 bases from J, the gap between germline ends came to 10 bases. The CDR3 totals 13 residues. Germline CDR1 reads WSHSY; CDR2 reads SAAADI. CDR3 region: CASIGQLYNEQFF. The CDR3 DNA sequence: TGCGCCAGCATCGGACAGCTCTACAATGAGCAGTTCTTC.

The genes are TRBV5-1 and TRBJ2-2; D might be TRBD2 (6 bases). The ends were cut back, 5 bases at V and 2 bases at J, with 10 bases in the middle. The CDR3 length is 14 residues. The germline V gene encodes CDR1 SGHRS and CDR2 YFSETQ. CDR3 sequence: CASREGGNTGELFF. The CDR3 coding sequence is TGCGCCAGCAGGGAGGGTGGAAACACCGGGGAGCTGTTTTTT.